These T cell receptor beta chains were read from a single sample in a study of vaccination and CD4 T cells after COVID-19. TCRdb used MiXCR to reprocess the PCR reads, holding one entry per CDR3 protein. The data show just under 20,000 distinct CDR3 sequences, around 38% seen once. Antigens of these TCRs are unknown. Material: CD4+ T cells from blood, cultured in vitro, obtained before SARS-CoV-2 vaccination. The receptors were gathered from a human donor who received a COVID-19 vaccine. CDR3s include the opening cysteine and the closing phenylalanine or tryptophan. The order of the fields is clone size, D gene, J gene, V gene, CDR3 protein, CDR3 DNA. The D gene is left open where the match is weak. Only part of the rows carry a size: once, few, many, or a class if the clone is expanded.

- - TRBJ2-1 TRBV30 CAWTHLYTQQGGEQFF TGTGCCTGGACCCATCTATATACACAACAGGGAGGTGAGCAGTTCTTC
few TRBD1 TRBJ1-1 TRBV25-1 CASSEDGTGLAFF TGTGCCAGCAGTGAAGACGGGACAGGGTTAGCTTTCTTT
few - TRBJ1-5 TRBV20-1 CSARRHNQPQHF TGCAGTGCGAGGAGACACAATCAGCCCCAGCATTTT
few - TRBJ2-7 TRBV6-1 CATGGRGPSYEQYF TGTGCCACCGGGGGGCGGGGTCCCTCCTACGAGCAGTACTTC
- TRBD1 TRBJ2-5 TRBV2 CASTRTGVKQETQYF TGTGCCAGCACTCGGACAGGGGTCAAACAAGAGACCCAGTACTTC
- TRBD2 TRBJ2-7 TRBV20-1 CSATGTSGASVSEQYF TGCAGTGCTACCGGGACTAGCGGGGCCTCTGTCTCCGAGCAGTACTTC
few - TRBJ1-2 TRBV20-1 CSAGGAGYTF TGCAGCGCTGGGGGGGCTGGCTACACCTTC
few - TRBJ1-1 TRBV6-1 CARNTEAFF TGTGCACGAAACACTGAAGCTTTCTTT
- - TRBJ1-5 TRBV18 CASSAEYSNQPQHF TGTGCCAGCTCGGCTGAATATAGCAATCAGCCCCAGCATTTT
- - TRBJ1-5 TRBV2 CASCASSEASVHF -
- - TRBJ2-3 TRBV7-9 CASSWLADTQYF TGTGCCAGCAGTTGGCTGGCAGATACGCAGTATTTT
- TRBD1 TRBJ1-2 TRBV2 CASKGQGKFEGGYTF TGTGCCAGCAAGGGACAGGGAAAGTTTGAGGGTGGCTACACCTTC
- - TRBJ1-6 TRBV7-2 CASSPGLGGRRNSPLHF TGTGCCAGCAGCCCAGGTTTAGGAGGCCGTCGAAATTCACCCCTCCACTTT
- - TRBJ2-7 TRBV11-3 CASSLRDLSYEQYF TGTGCCAGCAGCCTCCGGGACCTTTCCTACGAGCAGTACTTC
- TRBD1 TRBJ1-5 TRBV6-1 CASSDRDRGLPQPQHF TGTGCCAGCAGTGACCGGGACAGGGGGCTCCCACAGCCCCAGCATTTT
- - TRBJ2-7 TRBV25-1 CASSEQGYEQYF TGTGCCAGCAGTGAACAGGGTTACGAGCAGTACTTC
few TRBD1 TRBJ1-2 TRBV6-5 CASSLQPGQGNGYTF TGTGCCAGCAGTTTACAGCCGGGACAGGGGAATGGCTACACCTTC
- TRBD1 TRBJ2-7 TRBV7-2 CASSDRVGFTYEQYF TGTGCCAGCAGCGACAGGGTTGGCTTTACCTACGAGCAGTACTTC
few - TRBJ1-5 TRBV2 CASSDRDSNQPQHF TGTGCCAGCAGTGACAGGGATAGCAATCAGCCCCAGCATTTT
few - TRBJ2-5 TRBV19 CASSPTPGWQETQYF TGTGCCAGTAGTCCTACCCCTGGGTGGCAAGAGACCCAGTACTTC